Listed here are 31 T cell receptor beta chains from one sample, sequenced in a study of T cells in Graves' hyperthyroidism and ophthalmopathy. TCR beta CDR3 region amplification was performed from RNA transcripts. The study used the HTBI primer set for a first-round RT-PCR of the TCR CDR3. TCRdb re-analysed the multiplex PCR reads in MiXCR, keeping a single row per CDR3 protein. The data hold roughly 290,000 distinct CDR3 sequences, with around 15% observed a single time. Material for sequencing was blood. The receptors were gathered from a middle-aged woman with Graves' hyperthyroidism.

This clonotype occurred many times. This chain connects TRBV18 to TRBJ1-1; a possible D gene is TRBD1 (6 bases). The V end lost 6 bases, the J end lost 1 base, and 15 bases lay between the germline ends. The CDR3 contains 15 residues. The germline V gene has CDR1 KGHSH and CDR2 LQKENI. CDR3 nucleotide sequence: TGTGCCAGCTCGAACCTTCGGGACAAGAACACTGAAGCTTTCTTT. Translated, it gives CASSNLRDKNTEAFF.

This clonotype was detected a few times. The chain is built from TRBV7-2 and TRBJ1-3, with a possible D match to TRBD1 (6 bases). Trimming shortened V by 1 base and J by 4 bases, and 14 bases separated the two germline ends. The CDR3 runs to 16 residues. The V gene's germline CDR1 is SGHTA and CDR2 FQGNSA. The CDR3 DNA reads as TGTGCCAGCAGCTTAGGGGGGGGGGCGCGAGGAAACACCATATATTTT. As protein: CASSLGGGARGNTIYF. Combining the CDR3 with reference TRBV7-2 and TRBJ1-3 gives the whole variable domain GAGVSQSPSNKVTEKGKDVELRCDPISGHTALYWYRQSLGQGLEFLIYFQGNSAPDKSGLPSDRFSAERTGGSVSTLTIQRTQQEDSAVYLCASSLGGGARGNTIYFGEGSWLTVV.

This sequence joins TRBV27 and TRBJ2-3, with no clear D. Germline CDR1 is MNHEY and CDR2 is SMNVEV (reference sequence). Deletions cut 6 bases from V and 6 bases from J, with 13 bases between. The length of the CDR3 is 13 residues. The CDR3 nucleotides read TGTGCCAGCAGCCCCCGAACTGGGGATACGCAGTATTTT. Its protein is CASSPRTGDTQYF.

This clonotype was seen a few times. The chain carries TRBV25-1 and TRBJ1-1; D not resolved. Germline CDR1 MGHDK, CDR2 SYGVNS. With 3 bases removed from V and 0 bases from J, the gap between germline ends came to 11 bases. The CDR3 runs to 15 residues. CDR3 sequence reads: CASSEQAIMNTEAFF. The CDR3 DNA sequence: TGTGCCAGCAGTGAGCAGGCCATCATGAACACTGAAGCTTTCTTT. Full variable domain (outside the CDR3, taken from reference TRBV25-1 and TRBJ1-1): EADIYQTPRYLVIGTGKKITLECSQTMGHDKMYWYQQDPGMELHLIHYSYGVNSTEKGDLSSESTVSRIRTEHFPLTLESARPSHTSQYLCASSEQAIMNTEAFFGQGTRLTVV.

This clonotype was observed at least ten times. V and J are TRBV6-1 and TRBJ2-5; weak D call: TRBD1 (6 bases). Germline V gene data show CDR1 as MNHNS and CDR2 as SASEGT. Trimming removed 5 bases at V and 1 base at J, with 14 bases between. The CDR3 length is 15 residues. Here the CDR3 DNA reads TGTGCCAGCAGTTACGGGACAACGAGCCAAGAGACCCAGTACTTC. Translation: CASSYGTTSQETQYF.

This clonotype was seen many times. The rearrangement links TRBV12-3 or TRBV12-4 to TRBJ2-3; D is undetermined. V was pared by 4 bases and J by 1 base, with 15 bases between. This CDR3 comprises 16 residues. The CDR3 DNA sequence: TGTGCCAGCAGTTGGTCGGGTTCTGGGGGCACAGATACGCAGTATTTT. This encodes CASSWSGSGGTDTQYF.

This clonotype occurred a few times. The J gene is TRBJ2-7, the V gene TRBV27; perhaps D is TRBD1 or TRBD2 (5 bases each). Trimming pared 8 bases from V and 8 bases from J, leaving 7 bases between. Germline V lookup: CDR1 MNHEY, CDR2 SMNVEV (reference sequence). The CDR3 spans 9 residues. The CDR3 here is CASPGQQYF. The CDR3 nucleotides are TGTGCCAGCCCGGGGCAGCAGTACTTC.

Concerning this clonotype: Since a much larger clone is just one base distant, this may be a read error. This chain connects TRBV11-3 to TRBJ2-4; 11 bases fit TRBD2. The length of the CDR3 is 17 residues. The V gene's germline CDR1 is SGHNT and CDR2 YENEEA. Here the CDR3 reads CASSMTSGMRAKIIQYF. In DNA, the CDR3 is TGTGCCAGCAGCATGACTAGCGGGATGAGAGCCAAAATCATTCAGTACTTC.

At least ten counts were recorded for this clonotype. The chain combines TRBV4-1 with TRBJ1-6; D uncertain. CDR3 length: 14 residues. V gave up 0 bases and J gave up 7 bases, with 7 bases separating them. The germline V gene has CDR1 MGHRA and CDR2 YSYEKL. The CDR3: CASSQDFRNSPLHF. CDR3 coding DNA: TGCGCCAGCAGCCAAGATTTCAGGAATTCACCCCTCCACTTT.

The sample holds many counts of this clonotype. V is TRBV2 and J is TRBJ2-3, with 7 bases that match TRBD1. Germline assignment: CDR1 SNHLY and CDR2 FYNNEI. CDR3 length: 13 amino acids. V dropped 6 bases and J dropped 3; count of bases not matched to a gene: 3. The CDR3 here is CASSLTGTDTQYF. The CDR3 DNA reads as TGTGCCAGCAGCCTGACAGGGACAGATACGCAGTATTTT. Full variable domain (outside the CDR3, taken from reference TRBV2 and TRBJ2-3): EPEVTQTPSHQVTQMGQEVILRCVPISNHLYFYWYRQILGQKVEFLVSFYNNEISEKSEIFDDQFSVERPDGSNFTLKIRSTKLEDSAMYFCASSLTGTDTQYFGPGTRLTVL.

Concerning this clonotype: One base away lies a much larger clone, so this may be a sequencing read error. The chain uses TRBV28 and TRBJ1-2; a possible D gene is TRBD1 (5 bases). The germline gives CDR1 MDHEN, CDR2 SYDVKM. This CDR3 has 13 amino acids. The CDR3 sequence is CVSSYWGRYGYTF. Here the CDR3 DNA reads TGTGTCAGCAGTTACTGGGGGAGGTATGGCTACACCTTC.

In the case of this clonotype: One base away lies a much larger clone, so this may be a sequencing read error. V gene TRBV9 combines with J gene TRBJ2-2; the match to TRBD2 covers 7 bases. The CDR3 totals 12 residues. Looked up from germline, CDR1 is SGDLS and CDR2 is YYNGEE. CDR3 in DNA: TGTGCCAGCAGCGTAGAGGGCGGGGGGCTGTTTTTT. This codes for CASSVEGGGLFF.

CDR3 bases: TGTGCCAGCAGCTTAGTCGGGCTAGCGAACACAGATACGCAGTATTTT. This gives the protein CASSLVGLANTDTQYF. The chain is built from TRBV11-2 and TRBJ2-3; D possibly corresponds to TRBD2 (6 bases). The germline V gene has CDR1 SGHAT and CDR2 FQNNGV. V lost 1 base to trimming and J lost 2 bases, with 13 bases between them. The CDR3 extends over 16 amino acids.

In this sample, this clonotype turned up many times. This sequence joins TRBV6-6 and TRBJ1-1; TRBD1 matches 7 bases. Losses at the gene ends were 2 bases for V and 4 bases for J; bases not matched to a gene: 1. The CDR3 contains 13 residues. CDR1 is MNHNY and CDR2 is SVGAGI in the germline V gene (reference sequence). The CDR3 DNA sequence: TGTGCCAGCAGTTACGCAGGGGGCACTGAAGCTTTCTTT. Translated: CASSYAGGTEAFF.

This clonotype has more than one count but fewer than ten. The chain recombines TRBV20-1 with TRBJ1-4; no definite D call. Trimming removed 3 bases from V and 4 bases from J, with 12 bases in between. CDR3 length: 14 residues. In germline, CDR1 is DFQATT, CDR2 SNEGSKA (reference sequence). The CDR3 spells CSASNRRNNEKLFF. The CDR3 coding sequence is TGCAGTGCTAGTAACAGAAGGAATAATGAAAAACTGTTTTTT.

This clonotype was recorded many times. The chain couples TRBV5-8 to TRBJ1-3, with D uncertain. The ends were cut back, 0 bases at V and 0 bases at J, with 4 bases in the middle. The CDR3 is 14 residues long. Germline loops: CDR1 SGHTS, CDR2 YDEGEE. CDR3: CASSLADSGNTIYF. Here the CDR3 DNA reads TGTGCCAGCAGCTTGGCGGACTCTGGAAACACCATATATTTT.

This clonotype was seen many times. The chain employs TRBV5-1 and TRBJ1-4; 8 bases are a match to TRBD1. This CDR3 has 14 amino acids. With V trimmed by 4 bases and J by 6 bases, 5 bases remained unmatched. CDR1 and CDR2 (germline): SGHRS, YFSETQ. CDR3 bases: TGCGCCAGCAGCACGGGACAGGCCCATGAAAAACTGTTTTTT. Translated: CASSTGQAHEKLFF.

This clonotype has more than one count but fewer than ten. At one boundary the junction diverges from the germline segment, which might be a read error. This chain joins TRBV20-1 and TRBJ2-2, with 8 bases identical to TRBD1. Germline V gives CDR1 DFQATT, CDR2 SNEGSKA (reference sequence). The CDR3 spans 15 residues. CDR3 protein: CSARTLDRATGGLFF. CDR3 coding DNA: TGCAGTGCTAGAACCTTGGACAGGGCCACCGGGGGGCTGTTTTTT.

J is TRBJ2-7 and V is TRBV11-3; D tentatively fits TRBD1 or TRBD2 (5 bases each). The germline V gene encodes CDR1 SGHNT and CDR2 YENEEA. The CDR3 has 20 amino acids. Between the trimmed V and J ends, which lost 5 bases and 5 bases, there was a span of 34 bases. The CDR3: CASSQGEAWWGAWGFDEQYF. The CDR3 coding sequence is TGTGCCAGCAGCCAAGGCGAAGCGTGGTGGGGAGCATGGGGCTTCGACGAGCAGTACTTC. The whole variable domain, filled in from reference TRBV11-3 and TRBJ2-7, reads EAGVVQSPRYKIIEKKQPVAFWCNPISGHNTLYWYLQNLGQGPELLIRYENEEAVDDSQLPKDRFSAERLKGVDSTLKIQPAELGDSAVYLCASSQGEAWWGAWGFDEQYFGPGTRLTVT.

In this sample, this clonotype turned up many times. The chain recombines TRBV12-3 or TRBV12-4 with TRBJ1-2; D might be TRBD1 (6 bases). The CDR3 covers 15 residues. The ends were cut back, 6 bases at V and 3 bases at J, with 17 bases in the middle. The CDR3 DNA is TGTGCCAGCAGCCCGAGGGGGACTGAGGACTATGGCTACACCTTC. This translates into CASSPRGTEDYGYTF.

This clonotype was recorded at least ten times. V gene TRBV27 combines with J gene TRBJ1-6; 9 bases line up with TRBD1. Germline V CDR1 and CDR2: MNHEY, SMNVEV (reference sequence). V lost 8 bases, J lost 10 bases, and 9 bases stayed unmatched. The CDR3 runs 14 residues. The CDR3 protein is CASCSGTGNSPLHF. The CDR3 region has the DNA TGTGCCAGCTGCTCTGGGACAGGGAACTCACCCCTCCACTTT.

This clonotype was detected many times. The chain joins TRBV10-3 to TRBJ1-1; the D gene is possibly TRBD1 (5 bases). Germline V gene sequence: CDR1 ENHRY, CDR2 SYGVKD. Deletions cut 7 bases from V and 1 base from J, with 10 bases between. The CDR3 covers 13 residues. DNA of the CDR3: TGTGCCATCAAAGGCAGGGAGAACACTGAAGCTTTCTTT. Its protein is CAIKGRENTEAFF.

There are many counts of this clonotype. As DNA, the CDR3 is TGTGCCAGCAACCCCGGGCCGAGCCACCGTGAGCAGTTCTTC. It encodes CASNPGPSHREQFF. The genes are TRBV12-3 or TRBV12-4 and TRBJ2-1, with D hard to call. The CDR3 length is 14 residues. The V gene lost 7 bases and the J gene lost 9 bases, with 19 bases spanning the gap.

The V call is TRBV6-1, the J call TRBJ2-6; a possible D gene is TRBD1 (5 bases). This CDR3 is 16 amino acids long. Germline V gene data show CDR1 as MNHNS and CDR2 as SASEGT. With 6 bases removed from V and 4 bases from J, the gap between germline ends came to 16 bases. CDR3 bases: TGTGCCAGCAGGTCAGGGTCCGGGCGGGGGGCCAACGTCCTGACTTTC. Its protein product is CASRSGSGRGANVLTF.

Remarks on this clonotype: Being one base from a much bigger clone, this may be a read error. The chain employs TRBV20-1 and TRBJ1-2; D is ambiguous. The ends were cut back, 5 bases at V and 8 bases at J, with 21 bases in the middle. The germline V gene has CDR1 DFQATT and CDR2 SNEGSKA (reference sequence). CDR3 length equals 14 residues. CDR3 sequence reads: CSAGSTAARGGYTF. Here the CDR3 DNA reads TGCAGTGCTGGTTCGACCGCCGCCCGAGGAGGCTACACCTTC.

This clonotype was detected a few times. The V gene is TRBV25-1, the J gene TRBJ2-7; D gene unclear. Germline V gene lookup returns CDR1 MGHDK and CDR2 SYGVNS. Trimming cost V 1 base and J 2 bases, with 6 bases left between them. The CDR3 totals 13 residues. Here the CDR3 reads CASSEWAAYEQYF. The CDR3 nucleotides read TGTGCCAGCAGTGAATGGGCAGCCTACGAGCAGTACTTC.

V gene TRBV12-3 or TRBV12-4 combines with J gene TRBJ1-1; no firm D call. The germline V and J ends were trimmed by 7 bases and 1 base, with 13 bases remaining between them. This CDR3 has 14 residues. CDR3 residues: CASIRQAGNTEAFF. The CDR3 nucleotides are TGTGCCAGCATAAGGCAGGCGGGGAACACTGAAGCTTTCTTT.

With regard to this clonotype: A much larger clone sits a single nucleotide away, making a read error possible. V usage is TRBV11-2 and J usage is TRBJ1-3; D may be TRBD1 (6 bases). The CDR3 consists of 16 residues. Germline lookup yields CDR1 SGHAT and CDR2 FQNNGV. In DNA, the CDR3 is TGTGCCAGCAGCTTCAGCGGGGGGCGACCTGGAAACGCCATATATTTT. Residues: CASSFSGGRPGNAIYF.

V usage is TRBV12-3 or TRBV12-4 and J usage is TRBJ1-6; maybe TRBD1 (5 bases). The CDR3 has 14 amino acids. V shed 3 bases and J shed 8 bases, with 11 bases lying between them. The CDR3 nucleotides are TGTGCCAGCAGTTTCCAAGGGGAGGATTCACCCCTCCACTTT. The encoded protein is CASSFQGEDSPLHF.

This clonotype was counted at least ten times. The chain carries TRBV10-3 and TRBJ1-4; TRBD1 agrees at 7 bases. With V trimmed by 2 bases and J by 5 bases, 5 bases remained unmatched. The CDR3 covers 15 residues. Germline lookup yields CDR1 ENHRY and CDR2 SYGVKD. Written as DNA, the CDR3 is TGTGCCATCAGTGAGAGGACAGGCTCAAATGAAAAACTGTTTTTT. Its protein product is CAISERTGSNEKLFF.

The table lists this clonotype with many counts. This sequence joins TRBV28 and TRBJ2-7; D is ambiguous. Trimming pared 4 bases from V and 6 bases from J, leaving 25 bases between. This CDR3 is 17 amino acids long. Germline lookup yields CDR1 MDHEN and CDR2 SYDVKM. The DNA for the CDR3 is TGTGCCAGCAGTTCCCCTTCCCCGACATCACTGGTAGGCGAGCAGTACTTC. Translation gives CASSSPSPTSLVGEQYF.